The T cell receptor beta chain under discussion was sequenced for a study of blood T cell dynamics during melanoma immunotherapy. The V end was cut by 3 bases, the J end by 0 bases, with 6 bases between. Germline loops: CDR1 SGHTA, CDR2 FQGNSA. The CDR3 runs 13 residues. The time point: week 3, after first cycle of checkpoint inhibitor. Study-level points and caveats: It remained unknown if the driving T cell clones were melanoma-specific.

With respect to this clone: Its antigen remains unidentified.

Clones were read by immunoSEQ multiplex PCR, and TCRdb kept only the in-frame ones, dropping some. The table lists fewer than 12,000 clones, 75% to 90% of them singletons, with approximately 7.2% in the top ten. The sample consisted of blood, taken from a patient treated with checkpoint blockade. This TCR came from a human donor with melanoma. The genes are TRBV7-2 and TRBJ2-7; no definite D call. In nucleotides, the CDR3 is TGTGCCAGCAGCTTTCCCAGCTCCTACGAGCAGTACTTC. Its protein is CASSFPSSYEQYF.